Below are 8 T cell receptor beta chains sequenced from a single sample in a study of T cells in Graves' hyperthyroidism and ophthalmopathy. RNA transcripts were the template for amplifying TCR beta CDR3 regions. Carried out on the TCR CDR3, a first-round RT-PCR used the HTBI primer set. TCRdb passed the multiplex PCR reads through MiXCR, listing each CDR3 protein once. Of approximately 590,000 distinct CDR3 sequences listed, more than 15% are singletons. Sequenced input: blood. The receptors stem from a woman in her thirties with Graves' hyperthyroidism.

J is TRBJ1-2 and V is TRBV25-1; no clear D gene. The V gene lost 8 bases and the J gene lost 8 bases, with 18 bases spanning the gap. This CDR3 region has 13 residues. In germline, CDR1 is MGHDK, CDR2 SYGVNS. CDR3 nucleotide sequence: TGTGCCAGCGAAGGAGCAGAGGCCAAGGGCTACACCTTC. Its translation is CASEGAEAKGYTF.

The chain carries TRBV15 and TRBJ1-4; no firm D call. With 3 bases removed from V and 0 bases from J, the gap between germline ends came to 14 bases. This CDR3 has 17 amino acids. The germline gives CDR1 LNHNV, CDR2 YYDKDF (reference sequence). CDR3 sequence: CATSRDLQMTTNEKLFF. The CDR3 bases are TGTGCCACCAGCAGGGATTTACAGATGACAACTAATGAAAAACTGTTTTTT. Using reference TRBV15 and TRBJ1-4 for the parts outside the CDR3, the full variable domain is DAMVIQNPRYQVTQFGKPVTLSCSQTLNHNVMYWYQQKSSQAPKLLFHYYDKDFNNEADTPDNFQSRRPNTSFCFLDIRSPGLGDTAMYLCATSRDLQMTTNEKLFFGSGTQLSVL.

This clonotype was picked up many times. The CDR3 sequence: CASSLGTGSYEQYF. CDR3 bases: TGTGCCAGCAGCTTAGGGACTGGCTCCTACGAGCAGTACTTC. The chain carries TRBV27 and TRBJ2-7, with D possibly matching TRBD2 (6 bases). V lost 6 bases, J lost 0 bases, and 12 bases lay in between. The CDR3 spans 14 residues. The V gene's germline CDR1 is MNHEY and CDR2 SMNVEV (reference sequence).

The genes are TRBV29-1 and TRBJ1-2; TRBD1 agrees at 8 bases. The CDR3 runs 16 residues. CDR1 SQVTM and CDR2 ANQGSEA come from the germline V gene. The J segment lost 0 bases and the V segment lost 0 bases, leaving 6 bases of the junction unmatched. The CDR3 nucleotides read TGCAGCGTTGAAGAGGGACACAGGGGGGCTAACTATGGCTACACCTTC. It codes for CSVEEGHRGANYGYTF.

This clonotype has ten or more counts. This chain links TRBV20-1 with TRBJ2-1, with TRBD2 matching 9 bases. This CDR3 is 15 amino acids long. Germline V CDR1 and CDR2: DFQATT, SNEGSKA (reference sequence). Trimming cost V 2 bases and J 7 bases; bases outside gene matches: 9. CDR3 DNA sequence: TGCAGTGCTAGACAATTAGCGGGAGCCTTTAATGAGCAGTTCTTC. Translated: CSARQLAGAFNEQFF.

V is TRBV6-9 and J is TRBJ1-6; D is unresolved. The CDR3 is made up of 15 amino acids. The V end lost 4 bases, the J end lost 7 bases, and 14 bases lay between the germline ends. Germline values: CDR1 MNHGY, CDR2 SVAAGI. CDR3 DNA: TGTGCCAGCAGTTCTTGGGGTCCGGACAATTCACCCCTCCACTTT. This translates into CASSSWGPDNSPLHF.

This chain links TRBV29-1 with TRBJ1-1; 8 bases are shared with TRBD1. V was clipped by 3 bases and J by 4 bases; unmatched bases: 7. This CDR3 is built from 14 residues. Germline lookup yields CDR1 SQVTM and CDR2 ANQGSEA. DNA of the CDR3: TGCAGCGTTGACAGGACAGGGTTCTCCACTGAAGCTTTCTTT. Protein sequence: CSVDRTGFSTEAFF. The full variable domain, its missing parts supplied by reference TRBV29-1 and TRBJ1-1, is SAVISQKPSRDICQRGTSLTIQCQVDSQVTMMFWYRQQPGQSLTLIATANQGSEATYESGFVIDKFPISRPNLTFSTLTVSNMSPEDSSIYLCSVDRTGFSTEAFFGQGTRLTVV.

Many counts were recorded for this clonotype. The chain has TRBV27 and TRBJ2-7; TRBD1 agrees at 10 bases. The germline CDR1 and CDR2 sequences are MNHEY and SMNVEV (reference sequence). The CDR3 runs to 15 residues. V was clipped by 7 bases and J by 5 bases; unmatched bases: 11. In DNA form, the CDR3 reads TGTGCCAGCATCCCTAAAGGGACAGGGGCCCACGAGCAGTACTTC. Amino acids: CASIPKGTGAHEQYF.